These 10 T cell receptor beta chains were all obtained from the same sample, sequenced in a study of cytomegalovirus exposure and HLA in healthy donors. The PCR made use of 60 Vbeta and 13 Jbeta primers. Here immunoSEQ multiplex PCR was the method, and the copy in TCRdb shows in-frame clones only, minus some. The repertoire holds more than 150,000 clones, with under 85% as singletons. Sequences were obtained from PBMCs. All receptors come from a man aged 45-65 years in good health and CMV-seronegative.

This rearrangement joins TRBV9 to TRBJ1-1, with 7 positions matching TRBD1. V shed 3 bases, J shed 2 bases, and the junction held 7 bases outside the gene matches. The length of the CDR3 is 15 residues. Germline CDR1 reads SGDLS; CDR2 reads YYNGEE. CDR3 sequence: CASSGNRGPNTEAFF. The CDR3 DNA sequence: TGTGCCAGCAGCGGAAACAGGGGCCCAAACACTGAAGCTTTCTTT.

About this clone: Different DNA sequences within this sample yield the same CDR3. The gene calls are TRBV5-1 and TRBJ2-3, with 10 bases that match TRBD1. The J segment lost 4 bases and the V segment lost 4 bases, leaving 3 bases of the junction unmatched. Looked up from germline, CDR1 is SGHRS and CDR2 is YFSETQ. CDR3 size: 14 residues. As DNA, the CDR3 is TGCGCCAGCAGCCTTGGACAGGGGGCAGATACGCAGTATTTT. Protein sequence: CASSLGQGADTQYF.

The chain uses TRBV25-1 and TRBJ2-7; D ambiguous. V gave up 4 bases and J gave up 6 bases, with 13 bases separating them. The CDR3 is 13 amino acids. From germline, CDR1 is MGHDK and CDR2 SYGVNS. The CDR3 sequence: CASSGAGLPEQYF. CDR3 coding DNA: TGTGCCAGCAGTGGGGCAGGCCTTCCCGAGCAGTACTTC.

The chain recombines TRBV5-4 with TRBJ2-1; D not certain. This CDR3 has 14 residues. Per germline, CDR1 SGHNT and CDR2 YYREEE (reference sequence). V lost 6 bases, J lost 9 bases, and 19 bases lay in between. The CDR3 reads CASTLGLDSSEQFF. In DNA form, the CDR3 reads TGTGCCAGCACCCTCGGCCTAGACTCTAGTGAGCAGTTCTTC.

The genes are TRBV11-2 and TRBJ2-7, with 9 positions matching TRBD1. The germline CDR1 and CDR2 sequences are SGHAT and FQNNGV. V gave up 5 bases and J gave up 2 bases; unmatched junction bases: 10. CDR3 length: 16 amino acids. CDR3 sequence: CASSNTLGTGTYEQYF. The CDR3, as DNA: TGTGCCAGCAGCAACACTTTGGGGACAGGGACCTACGAGCAGTACTTC.

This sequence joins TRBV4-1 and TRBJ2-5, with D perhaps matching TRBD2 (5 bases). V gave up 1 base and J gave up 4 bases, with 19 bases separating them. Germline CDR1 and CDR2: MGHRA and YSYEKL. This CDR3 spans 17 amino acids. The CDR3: CASSQGTYKVTPETQYF. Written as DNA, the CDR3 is TGCGCCAGCAGCCAAGGGACTTATAAGGTGACCCCAGAGACCCAGTACTTC.

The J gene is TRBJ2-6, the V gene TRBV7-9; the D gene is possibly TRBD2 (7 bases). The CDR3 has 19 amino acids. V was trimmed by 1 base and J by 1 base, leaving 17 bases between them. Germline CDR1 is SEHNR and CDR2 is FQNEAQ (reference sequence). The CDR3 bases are TGTGCCAGCAGCTTAGGGAGAGGGGGGGCGACTTCTGGGGCCAACGTCCTGACTTTC. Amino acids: CASSLGRGGATSGANVLTF.

The CDR3, as DNA: TGTGCCAGCAGTGGACTAGCGGGAGGAACCTACAATGAGCAGTTCTTC. Translating it yields CASSGLAGGTYNEQFF. This chain joins TRBV28 and TRBJ2-1, with 14 bases fitting TRBD2. The CDR3 runs to 16 residues. Germline trimming cut 5 bases from V and 2 bases from J; bases unmatched to any gene: 2. Germline V gene data show CDR1 as MDHEN and CDR2 as SYDVKM. Full variable domain (rest looked up from reference TRBV28 and TRBJ2-1): DVKVTQSSRYLVKRTGEKVFLECVQDMDHENMFWYRQDPGLGLRLIYFSYDVKMKEKGDIPEGYSVSREKKERFSLILESASTNQTSMYLCASSGLAGGTYNEQFFGPGTRLTVL.

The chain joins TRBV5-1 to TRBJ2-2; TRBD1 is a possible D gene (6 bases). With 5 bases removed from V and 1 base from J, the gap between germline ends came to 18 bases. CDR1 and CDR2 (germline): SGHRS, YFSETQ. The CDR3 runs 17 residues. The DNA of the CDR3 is TGCGCCAGCAGGTCCGACAGGACCCTGTTGAACACCGGGGAGCTGTTTTTT. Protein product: CASRSDRTLLNTGELFF. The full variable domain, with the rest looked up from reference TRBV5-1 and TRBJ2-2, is KAGVTQTPRYLIKTRGQQVTLSCSPISGHRSVSWYQQTPGQGLQFLFEYFSETQRNKGNFPGRFSGRQFSNSRSEMNVSTLELGDSALYLCASRSDRTLLNTGELFFGEGSRLTVL.

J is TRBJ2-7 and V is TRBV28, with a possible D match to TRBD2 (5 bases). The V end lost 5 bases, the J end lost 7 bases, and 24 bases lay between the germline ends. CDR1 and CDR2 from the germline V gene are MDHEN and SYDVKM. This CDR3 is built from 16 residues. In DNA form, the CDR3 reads TGTGCCAGCAGTCCCTATTTGGCGGGTCAAAGGCGAGAGCAGTACTTC. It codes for CASSPYLAGQRREQYF.